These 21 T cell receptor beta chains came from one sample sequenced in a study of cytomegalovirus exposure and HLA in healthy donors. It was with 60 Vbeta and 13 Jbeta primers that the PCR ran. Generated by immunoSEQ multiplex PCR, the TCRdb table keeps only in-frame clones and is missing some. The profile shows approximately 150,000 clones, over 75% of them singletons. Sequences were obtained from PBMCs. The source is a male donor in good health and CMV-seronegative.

CDR3 loop: CASSWTETGYYGYTF. The CDR3 DNA follows: TGTGCCAGCAGTTGGACAGAAACGGGATACTATGGCTACACCTTC. The rearrangement joins TRBV6-1 to TRBJ1-2; a weak D match, TRBD1 (6 bases). V lost 5 bases, J lost 3 bases, and 16 bases lay in between. CDR1 is MNHNS, CDR2 SASEGT, per germline. This CDR3 has 15 residues.

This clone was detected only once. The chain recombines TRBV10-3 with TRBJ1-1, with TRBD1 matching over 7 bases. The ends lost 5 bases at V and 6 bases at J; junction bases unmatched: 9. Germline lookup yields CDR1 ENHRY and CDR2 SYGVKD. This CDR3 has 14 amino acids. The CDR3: CAISRQTGYSEAFF. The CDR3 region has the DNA TGTGCCATCAGTCGCCAGACAGGGTACTCTGAAGCTTTCTTT.

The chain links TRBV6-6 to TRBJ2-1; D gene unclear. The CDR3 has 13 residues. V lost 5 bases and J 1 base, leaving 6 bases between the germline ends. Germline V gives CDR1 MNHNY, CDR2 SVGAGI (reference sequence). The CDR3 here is CASSTGSYNEQFF. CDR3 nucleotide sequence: TGTGCCAGCAGTACCGGGTCCTACAATGAGCAGTTCTTC.

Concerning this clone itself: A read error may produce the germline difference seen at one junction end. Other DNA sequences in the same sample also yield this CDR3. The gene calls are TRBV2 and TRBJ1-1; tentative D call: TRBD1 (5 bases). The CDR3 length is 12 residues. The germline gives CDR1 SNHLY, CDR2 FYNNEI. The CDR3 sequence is CASRDTNTEAFF. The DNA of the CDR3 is TGTGCCAGCAGGGACACTAACACTGAAGCCTTCTTT.

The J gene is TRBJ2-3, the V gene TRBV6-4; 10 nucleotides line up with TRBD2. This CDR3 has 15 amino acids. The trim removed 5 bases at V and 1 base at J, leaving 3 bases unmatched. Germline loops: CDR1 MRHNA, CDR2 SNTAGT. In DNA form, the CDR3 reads TGTGCCAGCAGTTCTAGCGGGGGCCGCACAGATACGCAGTATTTT. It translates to CASSSSGGRTDTQYF.

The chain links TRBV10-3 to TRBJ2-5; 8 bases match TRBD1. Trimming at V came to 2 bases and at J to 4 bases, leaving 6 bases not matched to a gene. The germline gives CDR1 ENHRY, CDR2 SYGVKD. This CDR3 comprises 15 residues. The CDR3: CAISEPGQGRETQYF. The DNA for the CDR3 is TGTGCCATCAGTGAGCCAGGACAGGGCAGAGAGACCCAGTACTTC.

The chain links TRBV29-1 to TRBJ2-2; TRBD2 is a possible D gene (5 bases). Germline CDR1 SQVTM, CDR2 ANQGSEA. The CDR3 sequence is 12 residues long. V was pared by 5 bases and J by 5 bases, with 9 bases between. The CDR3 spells CSVQPGTGELFF. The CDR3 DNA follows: TGCAGCGTTCAACCGGGGACCGGGGAGCTGTTTTTT.

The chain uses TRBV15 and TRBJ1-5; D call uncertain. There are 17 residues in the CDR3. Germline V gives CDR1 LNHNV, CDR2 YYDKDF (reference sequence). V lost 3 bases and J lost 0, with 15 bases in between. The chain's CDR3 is CATSRGNSGYSNQPQHF. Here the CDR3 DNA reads TGTGCCACCAGCAGGGGGAACAGCGGTTATAGCAATCAGCCCCAGCATTTT.

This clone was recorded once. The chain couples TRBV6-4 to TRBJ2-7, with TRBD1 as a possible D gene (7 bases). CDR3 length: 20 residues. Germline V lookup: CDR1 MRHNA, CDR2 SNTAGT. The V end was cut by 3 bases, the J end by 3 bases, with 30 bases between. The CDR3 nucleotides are TGTGCCAGCAGTGAGGGAGGCGGCGAGGGGGCGAGACCTTCGGGCTACGAGCAGTACTTC. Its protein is CASSEGGGEGARPSGYEQYF.

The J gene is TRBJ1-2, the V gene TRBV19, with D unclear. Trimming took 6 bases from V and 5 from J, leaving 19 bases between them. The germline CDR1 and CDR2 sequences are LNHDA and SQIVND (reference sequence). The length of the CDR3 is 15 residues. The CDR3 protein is CASSNSVASAYGYTF. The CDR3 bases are TGTGCCAGTAGCAACAGCGTAGCGTCGGCTTATGGCTACACCTTC. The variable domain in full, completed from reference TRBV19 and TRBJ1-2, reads DGGITQSPKYLFRKEGQNVTLSCEQNLNHDAMYWYRQDPGQGLRLIYYSQIVNDFQKGDIAEGYSVSREKKESFPLTVTSAQKNPTAFYLCASSNSVASAYGYTFGSGTRLTVV.

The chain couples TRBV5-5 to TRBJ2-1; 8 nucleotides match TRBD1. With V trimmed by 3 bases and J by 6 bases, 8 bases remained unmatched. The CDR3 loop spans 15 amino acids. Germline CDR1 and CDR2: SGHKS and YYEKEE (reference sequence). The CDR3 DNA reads TGTGCCAGCAGCTCAGGACAGGGATGGATCAATGAGCAGTTCTTC. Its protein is CASSSGQGWINEQFF.

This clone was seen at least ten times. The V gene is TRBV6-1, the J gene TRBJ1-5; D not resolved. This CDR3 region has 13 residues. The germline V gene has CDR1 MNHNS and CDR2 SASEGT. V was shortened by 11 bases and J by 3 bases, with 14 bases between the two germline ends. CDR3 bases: TGTGCCGCCTCCGTCGACAACAATCAGCCCCAGCATTTT. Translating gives CAASVDNNQPQHF.

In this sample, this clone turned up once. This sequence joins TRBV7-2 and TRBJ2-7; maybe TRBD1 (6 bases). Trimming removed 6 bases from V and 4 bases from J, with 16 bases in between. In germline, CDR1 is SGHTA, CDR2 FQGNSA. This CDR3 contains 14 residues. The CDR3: CASREGTSTYEQYF. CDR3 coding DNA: TGTGCCAGCAGAGAAGGGACATCTACGTACGAGCAGTACTTC.

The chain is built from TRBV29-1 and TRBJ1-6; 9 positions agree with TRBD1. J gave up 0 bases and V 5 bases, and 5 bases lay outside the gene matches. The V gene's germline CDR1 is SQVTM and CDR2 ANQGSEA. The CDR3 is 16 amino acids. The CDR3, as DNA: TGCAGCGTTCCTGACAGGGGGAGCTCCTATAATTCACCCCTCCACTTT. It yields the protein CSVPDRGSSYNSPLHF.

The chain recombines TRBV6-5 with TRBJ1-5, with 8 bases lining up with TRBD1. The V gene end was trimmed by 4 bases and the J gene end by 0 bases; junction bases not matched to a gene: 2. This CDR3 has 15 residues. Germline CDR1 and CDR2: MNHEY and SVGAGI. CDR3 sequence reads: CASSLQGGSNQPQHF. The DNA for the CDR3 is TGTGCCAGCAGTTTACAGGGGGGTAGCAATCAGCCCCAGCATTTT.

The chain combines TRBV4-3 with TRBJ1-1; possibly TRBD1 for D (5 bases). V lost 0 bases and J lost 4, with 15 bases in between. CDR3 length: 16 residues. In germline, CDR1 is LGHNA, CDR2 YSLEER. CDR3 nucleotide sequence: TGCGCCAGCAGCCAAGATTTGGGCAGGGTTTTCACTGAAGCTTTCTTT. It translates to CASSQDLGRVFTEAFF.

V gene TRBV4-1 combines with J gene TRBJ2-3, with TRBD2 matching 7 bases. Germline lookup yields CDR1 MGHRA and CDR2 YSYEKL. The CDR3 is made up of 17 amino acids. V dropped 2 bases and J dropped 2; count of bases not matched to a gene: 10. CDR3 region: CASSQYRLAISTDTQYF. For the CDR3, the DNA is TGCGCCAGCAGCCAATACAGACTAGCTATTTCCACAGATACGCAGTATTTT.

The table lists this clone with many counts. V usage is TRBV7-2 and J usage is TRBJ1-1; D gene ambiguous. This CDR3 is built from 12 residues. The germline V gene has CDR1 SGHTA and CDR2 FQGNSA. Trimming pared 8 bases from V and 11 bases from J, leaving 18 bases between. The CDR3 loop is CASGPTALTAFF. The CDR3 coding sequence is TGTGCCAGCGGCCCTACAGCTCTCACTGCTTTCTTT.

In DNA, the CDR3 is TGCAGCGTTGAAACAGGGGCGTCCTATGGCTACACCTTC. It specifies CSVETGASYGYTF. The J gene is TRBJ1-2, the V gene TRBV29-1; 7 bases are shared with TRBD1. CDR3 size: 13 residues. Per the germline V gene, CDR1 is SQVTM and CDR2 is ANQGSEA. With 2 bases clipped from V and 4 bases from J, the junction kept 4 bases outside the gene matches.

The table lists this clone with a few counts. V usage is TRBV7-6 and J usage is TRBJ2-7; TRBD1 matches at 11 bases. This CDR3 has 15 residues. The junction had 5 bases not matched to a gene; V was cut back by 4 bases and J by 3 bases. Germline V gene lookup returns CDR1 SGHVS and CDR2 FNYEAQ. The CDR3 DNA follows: TGTGCCAGCAGCTCGGGGACAGGGGGTTACTACGAGCAGTACTTC. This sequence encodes CASSSGTGGYYEQYF.

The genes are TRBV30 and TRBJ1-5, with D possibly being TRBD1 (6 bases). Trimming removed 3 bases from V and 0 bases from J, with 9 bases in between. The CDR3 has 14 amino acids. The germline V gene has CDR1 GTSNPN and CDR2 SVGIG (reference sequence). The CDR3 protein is CAWRDRYSNQPQHF. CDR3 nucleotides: TGTGCCTGGAGGGACAGATATAGCAATCAGCCCCAGCATTTT.